This passage covers 22 T cell receptor beta chains from one sample sequenced in a study of long-term antiretroviral therapy in people with HIV. It was version v3.0 of the immunoSEQ assay that was run at survey level. TCRdb's table, derived via immunoSEQ multiplex PCR, lists solely in-frame clones and lacks some. The sample includes about 39,000 clones, 86% of them seen just once. Sequencing was performed on unsorted PBMCs, taken 1.2 years after starting antiretroviral therapy. The receptors were sampled from a woman between 50 and 59 years old with HIV.

The CDR3 DNA sequence: TGTGCCAGCAGCTTCGGGTTGCCAACTAATGAAAAACTGTTTTTT. Protein sequence: CASSFGLPTNEKLFF. The chain recombines TRBV5-6 with TRBJ1-4; D ambiguous. The CDR3 is 15 amino acids. The germline V gene encodes CDR1 SGHDT and CDR2 YYEEEE. The ends were cut back, 2 bases at V and 0 bases at J, with 8 bases in the middle.

V is TRBV4-3 and J is TRBJ2-2; D gene ambiguous. The CDR3 runs 16 residues. Germline CDR1 and CDR2: LGHNA and YSLEER. Trimming took off 0 bases at V and 5 bases at J, with 13 bases between the two ends. The chain's CDR3 is CASSQDVTGNTGELFF. CDR3 nucleotide sequence: TGCGCCAGCAGCCAAGACGTGACCGGTAATACCGGGGAGCTGTTTTTT.

The chain has TRBV20-1 and TRBJ1-1; D is unresolved. Trimming cost V 2 bases and J 5 bases, with 6 bases left between them. The CDR3 is 11 residues long. Per the germline V gene, CDR1 is DFQATT and CDR2 is SNEGSKA (reference sequence). CDR3 sequence (DNA): TGCAGTGCTAGACCGGATACTGAAGCTTTCTTT. It specifies CSARPDTEAFF.

This clone was counted a single time. The chain couples TRBV7-8 to TRBJ2-3; D is uncertain. CDR1 is SGHVS, CDR2 FQNEAQ, per germline. V was clipped by 5 bases and J by 2 bases, with 8 bases between them. The CDR3 length is 13 residues. The CDR3 here is CASSRRDTDTQYF. CDR3 DNA sequence: TGTGCCAGCAGCCGAAGGGACACAGATACGCAGTATTTT.

This rearrangement joins TRBV27 to TRBJ1-6; D is uncertain. The V and J ends lost 4 bases and 7 bases respectively, with 11 bases between them. CDR3 size: 14 residues. Germline V gene lookup returns CDR1 MNHEY and CDR2 SMNVEV (reference sequence). The CDR3 sequence: CASSSKQLNSPLHF. In DNA form, the CDR3 reads TGTGCCAGCAGTTCAAAGCAACTCAATTCACCCCTCCACTTT.

The chain couples TRBV15 to TRBJ1-4; a weak D match, TRBD1 (5 bases). CDR1 LNHNV and CDR2 YYDKDF come from the germline V gene (reference sequence). This CDR3 contains 14 residues. V lost 2 bases and J 8 bases, leaving 12 bases between the germline ends. The CDR3 region has the DNA TGTGCCACCAGCAGAAACTCGGGGGACGAAAAACTGTTTTTT. This encodes CATSRNSGDEKLFF.

This chain joins TRBV19 and TRBJ1-2, with D hard to call. With 5 bases removed from V and 7 bases from J, the gap between germline ends came to 14 bases. There are 13 residues in the CDR3. Germline assignment: CDR1 LNHDA and CDR2 SQIVND (reference sequence). The CDR3: CASSAGPGGGYTF. CDR3 nucleotides: TGTGCCAGTAGTGCCGGGCCGGGAGGTGGCTACACCTTC.

This clone appeared once. The chain couples TRBV7-6 to TRBJ1-1; TRBD1 matches 7 bases. CDR3 size: 13 residues. V was pared by 3 bases and J by 4 bases, with 2 bases of the junction left unmatched. The germline gives CDR1 SGHVS, CDR2 FNYEAQ. The CDR3 DNA sequence: TGTGCCAGCAGCTTTGACAGGGTCACTGAAGCTTTCTTT. Its protein product is CASSFDRVTEAFF.

V usage is TRBV7-2 and J usage is TRBJ2-5, with D perhaps matching TRBD1 (6 bases). The CDR3 is made up of 14 amino acids. Germline V lookup: CDR1 SGHTA, CDR2 FQGNSA. V lost 1 base and J lost 2, with 8 bases in between. CDR3 sequence: CASSLDTGQETQYF. CDR3 in DNA: TGTGCCAGCAGCTTAGATACAGGGCAAGAGACCCAGTACTTC.

This sequence joins TRBV18 and TRBJ2-7; either TRBD1 or TRBD2 may supply D (5 bases each). Germline lookup yields CDR1 KGHSH and CDR2 LQKENI. V dropped 2 bases and J dropped 1 base, with 9 bases sitting between them. There are 14 residues in the CDR3. The CDR3, as DNA: TGTGCCAGCTCACCATGGGACGGGTCCTACGAGCAGTACTTC. Amino acids: CASSPWDGSYEQYF. The whole variable domain, remainder taken from reference TRBV18 and TRBJ2-7, is NAGVMQNPRHLVRRRGQEARLRCSPMKGHSHVYWYRQLPEEGLKFMVYLQKENIIDESGMPKERFSAEFPKEGPSILRIQQVVRGDSAAYFCASSPWDGSYEQYFGPGTRLTVT.

This clone has only a few counts. This sequence joins TRBV5-1 and TRBJ2-2, with TRBD1 as a possible D gene (6 bases). In germline, CDR1 is SGHRS, CDR2 YFSETQ. The V gene lost 8 bases and the J gene lost 3 bases, with 17 bases spanning the gap. The CDR3 contains 15 residues. The CDR3 DNA is TGCGCCAGTCGGAACCGGGACATATACACCGGGGAGCTGTTTTTT. This codes for CASRNRDIYTGELFF.

About this clone: One end of the junction does not line up with germline, which may come from a read error. This chain joins TRBV2 and TRBJ2-3, with D perhaps TRBD2 (6 bases). CDR3 length: 12 amino acids. CDR1 and CDR2 from the germline V gene are SNHLY and FYNNEI. In DNA form, the CDR3 reads TGTGCCAGCAGTCAAGCGGGAGATACGCAGTATTTT. This translates into CASSQAGDTQYF.

The chain links TRBV5-5 to TRBJ1-2; D possibly corresponds to TRBD1 (6 bases). This CDR3 region has 15 residues. Germline lookup yields CDR1 SGHKS and CDR2 YYEKEE (reference sequence). V shed 3 bases and J shed 0 bases, with 12 bases lying between them. The CDR3 sequence: CASSSTGNPNYGYTF. The CDR3 bases are TGTGCCAGCAGCTCCACAGGGAACCCTAACTATGGCTACACCTTC.

The chain couples TRBV19 to TRBJ1-3; D is perhaps TRBD1 (5 bases). The CDR3 sequence is 15 residues long. Per germline, CDR1 LNHDA and CDR2 SQIVND (reference sequence). V was shortened by 3 bases and J by 0 bases, with 9 bases between the two germline ends. CDR3 in amino acids: CASSIQGDSGNTIYF. As DNA, the CDR3 is TGTGCCAGTAGTATTCAAGGGGACTCTGGAAACACCATATATTTT.

This chain joins TRBV7-6 and TRBJ2-3; TRBD2 is a possible D gene (6 bases). V was shortened by 6 bases and J by 1 base, with 14 bases between the two germline ends. This CDR3 spans 15 amino acids. The germline CDR1 and CDR2 sequences are SGHVS and FNYEAQ. Here the CDR3 reads CASSLGWGGTDTQYF. In DNA, the CDR3 is TGTGCCAGCAGTCTGGGGTGGGGGGGCACAGATACGCAGTATTTT.

This clone was picked up a small number of times. The chain carries TRBV7-9 and TRBJ1-2; 9 nucleotides match TRBD1. The CDR3 has 15 amino acids. V was clipped by 3 bases and J by 3 bases; unmatched bases: 5. CDR1 is SEHNR and CDR2 is FQNEAQ in the germline V gene (reference sequence). CDR3 in amino acids: CASSFRDREDYGYTF. Written as DNA, the CDR3 is TGTGCCAGCAGCTTCCGGGACAGGGAGGACTATGGCTACACCTTC.

The rearrangement joins TRBV27 to TRBJ1-4; D is unresolved. The CDR3 loop spans 14 amino acids. V gave up 2 bases and J gave up 4 bases, with 8 bases separating them. The germline gives CDR1 MNHEY, CDR2 SMNVEV (reference sequence). The CDR3 DNA sequence: TGTGCCAGCAGTTTACGGGGATATAATGAAAAACTGTTTTTT. It yields the protein CASSLRGYNEKLFF.

The rearrangement joins TRBV7-6 to TRBJ2-7, with TRBD1 matching over 8 bases. Germline V CDR1 and CDR2: SGHVS, FNYEAQ. CDR3 length: 15 residues. Losses at the gene ends were 1 base for V and 2 bases for J; bases not matched to a gene: 4. The CDR3 is CASSLGTGWTYEQYF. DNA for the CDR3: TGTGCCAGCAGCTTAGGGACAGGGTGGACCTACGAGCAGTACTTC.

The rearrangement links TRBV19 to TRBJ2-3; a weak D match, TRBD2 (5 bases). CDR1 is LNHDA and CDR2 is SQIVND in the germline V gene (reference sequence). V was trimmed by 2 bases and J by 0 bases, leaving 12 bases between them. The CDR3 covers 16 residues. The CDR3 coding sequence is TGTGCCAGTAGTATACCTAGCAAGGGCAGCACAGATACGCAGTATTTT. Translating it yields CASSIPSKGSTDTQYF.

V and J are TRBV4-3 and TRBJ2-7; 10 nucleotides match TRBD2. J gave up 5 bases and V 0 bases, and 7 bases lay outside the gene matches. The CDR3 has 16 amino acids. Germline CDR1 is LGHNA and CDR2 is YSLEER. The CDR3 nucleotides are TGCGCCAGCAGCCAAGATTGGCTAGCGGGGGATAACGAGCAGTACTTC. Translated: CASSQDWLAGDNEQYF.

This clone was detected only once. The J gene is TRBJ2-2, the V gene TRBV30; 12 nucleotides agree with TRBD2. Germline CDR1 GTSNPN, CDR2 SVGIG (reference sequence). The CDR3 runs to 16 residues. V shed 4 bases, J shed 4 bases, and the junction held 7 bases outside the gene matches. The CDR3, as DNA: TGTGCCTGGAAACTAGCGGGGGGTATCGGCACCGGGGAGCTGTTTTTT. Amino acid sequence: CAWKLAGGIGTGELFF.

CDR3 sequence: CAWSMGRYGYTF. CDR3 nucleotides: TGTGCCTGGAGTATGGGCCGCTATGGCTACACCTTC. The chain combines TRBV30 with TRBJ1-2, with D unresolved. V was cut by 2 bases and J by 4 bases, with 8 bases left in between. CDR1 is GTSNPN, CDR2 SVGIG, per germline (reference sequence). The CDR3 totals 12 residues.